These 19 T cell receptor beta chains came from one sample sequenced in a study of cytomegalovirus exposure and HLA in healthy donors (dated by TCRdb to 2016 to 2017). Libraries were prepared through the immunoSEQ multiplex PCR assay. A mixture of 60 forward primers for TCR Vbeta segments and 13 reverse primers for TCR Jbeta segments was used in the multiplex PCR. TCRdb stores this immuneACCESS table with in-frame sequences only. Part of the clones is absent; in the studies checked, under half of the shortfall reflects unresolved V genes, and no reason is known for the rest. For this sample the table gives 120,000 to 150,000 clones, of which around two thirds were detected only once. The ten largest clones represent approximately 1.6% of the sample. Specimen: PBMCs. These TCRs come from a woman aged 18-30 years in good health and CMV-seronegative.

CDR3 protein: CASSWGQAGPYEQYF. The CDR3 DNA follows: TGCGCCAGCAGCTGGGGACAGGCCGGTCCCTACGAGCAGTACTTC. This chain joins TRBV5-1 and TRBJ2-5; 8 nucleotides match TRBD1. With the DNA end fitting TRBJ2-7 better, the J assignment may be wrong. Germline V gene data show CDR1 as SGHRS and CDR2 as YFSETQ. This CDR3 contains 15 residues.

About this clone: The sample has other DNA sequences that encode this CDR3 too. The V and J genes are TRBV28 and TRBJ2-5; possible D gene TRBD1, 6 bases. Trimming pared 4 bases from V and 2 bases from J, leaving 8 bases between. Germline V lookup: CDR1 MDHEN, CDR2 SYDVKM. This CDR3 has 13 amino acids. The CDR3 here is CASSSGQQETQYF. CDR3 coding DNA: TGTGCCAGCAGTTCCGGACAGCAAGAGACCCAGTACTTC.

The rearrangement joins TRBV6-5 to TRBJ2-5, with D unresolved. The CDR3 length is 13 residues. From germline, CDR1 is MNHEY and CDR2 SVGAGI. V dropped 2 bases and J dropped 4 bases, with 8 bases sitting between them. CDR3 bases: TGTGCCAGCAGTTACGGCCTTCTAGAGACCCAGTACTTC. As protein: CASSYGLLETQYF.

This chain uses TRBV6-6 with TRBJ2-5; 7 positions match TRBD1. Trimming cost V 7 bases and J 5 bases; bases outside gene matches: 13. Germline V gene lookup returns CDR1 MNHNY and CDR2 SVGAGI (reference sequence). This CDR3 is built from 15 residues. The CDR3 sequence is CASTRTGTAQETQYF. In DNA form, the CDR3 reads TGTGCCAGCACCCGAACAGGGACAGCCCAGGAGACCCAGTACTTC.

For the CDR3, the DNA is TGTGCCAGCAGTTATGGGCGCCAGCCCCAGCATTTT. As protein: CASSYGRQPQHF. This sequence joins TRBV6-6 and TRBJ1-5; no clear D gene. Germline lookup yields CDR1 MNHNY and CDR2 SVGAGI (reference sequence). The CDR3 extends over 12 amino acids. The V and J ends lost 3 bases and 7 bases respectively, with 7 bases between them.

On this clone: The junction departs from the called germline gene at one end, perhaps through a read error. The chain joins TRBV7-9 to TRBJ1-2; D is possibly TRBD1 (5 bases). CDR1 is SEHNR and CDR2 is FQNEAQ in the germline V gene (reference sequence). CDR3 length equals 14 residues. The CDR3 reads CSSTLGTGGKGYTF. The CDR3 DNA follows: TGTTCCAGCACCTTAGGGACGGGGGGGAAGGGCTACACCTTC.

This clone was recorded only once. The J gene is TRBJ1-2, the V gene TRBV29-1; the match to TRBD1 covers 7 bases. The V and J ends lost 3 bases and 5 bases, in that order; junction bases with no gene match: 15. The CDR3 totals 16 residues. Per germline, CDR1 SQVTM and CDR2 ANQGSEA. CDR3 bases: TGCAGCGTTGAGGTACGCCGGGACAGTATTATATATGGCTACACCTTC. Translated, it gives CSVEVRRDSIIYGYTF.

The V and J genes are TRBV28 and TRBJ2-2, with D perhaps TRBD1 (5 bases). The CDR3 is 17 amino acids. V shed 4 bases and J shed 1 base, with 16 bases lying between them. Germline V lookup: CDR1 MDHEN, CDR2 SYDVKM. The CDR3 loop is CASSSPRAAQNTGELFF. The DNA for the CDR3 is TGTGCCAGCAGTTCCCCCAGGGCGGCGCAGAACACCGGGGAGCTGTTTTTT. Variable domain in full (rest from reference TRBV28 and TRBJ2-2): DVKVTQSSRYLVKRTGEKVFLECVQDMDHENMFWYRQDPGLGLRLIYFSYDVKMKEKGDIPEGYSVSREKKERFSLILESASTNQTSMYLCASSSPRAAQNTGELFFGEGSRLTVL.

This chain links TRBV7-2 with TRBJ1-2; D is undetermined. Germline lookup yields CDR1 SGHTA and CDR2 FQGNSA. V lost 1 base, J lost 1 base, and 10 bases lay in between. CDR3 length: 15 amino acids. The CDR3 DNA follows: TGTGCCAGCAGCTTAGGTCACAGTCTTAACTATGGCTACACCTTC. Its translation is CASSLGHSLNYGYTF. The variable domain in full, completed from reference TRBV7-2 and TRBJ1-2, reads GAGVSQSPSNKVTEKGKDVELRCDPISGHTALYWYRQSLGQGLEFLIYFQGNSAPDKSGLPSDRFSAERTGGSVSTLTIQRTQQEDSAVYLCASSLGHSLNYGYTFGSGTRLTVV.

This clone has just a few counts. The chain links TRBV6-1 to TRBJ1-2; D is ambiguous. The CDR3 sequence is 13 residues long. Trimming removed 0 bases from V and 5 bases from J, with 7 bases in between. The germline V gene has CDR1 MNHNS and CDR2 SASEGT. CDR3 coding DNA: TGTGCCAGCAGTGAAGCGAGAGGGTATGGCTACACCTTC. It codes for CASSEARGYGYTF.

CDR3 amino acids: CAISDLTRLNYGYTF. DNA for the CDR3: TGTGCCATCAGTGACCTCACAAGACTTAACTATGGCTACACCTTC. This sequence joins TRBV10-3 and TRBJ1-2, with D unresolved. CDR1 is ENHRY, CDR2 SYGVKD, per germline. CDR3 size: 15 residues. The V and J ends lost 3 bases and 1 base respectively, with 12 bases between them.

The chain uses TRBV29-1 and TRBJ2-5; D may be TRBD1 (5 bases). The germline V gene encodes CDR1 SQVTM and CDR2 ANQGSEA. The CDR3 has 12 residues. The germline V and J ends were trimmed by 4 bases and 4 bases, with 10 bases remaining between them. The CDR3 bases are TGCAGCGTTGGGCAGGGTCCAGAGACCCAGTACTTC. Translating it yields CSVGQGPETQYF.

V gene TRBV14 combines with J gene TRBJ1-6, with TRBD1 as a possible D gene (6 bases). The CDR3 sequence is 18 residues long. V lost 4 bases to trimming and J lost 7 bases, with 23 bases between them. The germline gives CDR1 SGHDN, CDR2 FVKESK. CDR3 amino acids: CASSPQELTGQTNSPLHF. The CDR3 region has the DNA TGTGCCAGCAGCCCACAAGAGCTTACCGGACAGACGAATTCACCCCTCCACTTT.

This chain connects TRBV30 to TRBJ1-4; 9 bases match TRBD1. The germline gives CDR1 GTSNPN, CDR2 SVGIG (reference sequence). This CDR3 has 14 residues. V shed 0 bases and J 7 bases; nucleotides not matched to a gene: 3. The CDR3 DNA follows: TGTGCCTGGAGTGTACAGGGGGCGGGTGAAAAACTGTTTTTT. This gives the protein CAWSVQGAGEKLFF.

V and J are TRBV4-3 and TRBJ2-3; 8 nucleotides line up with TRBD1. V gave up 2 bases and J gave up 0 bases; unmatched junction bases: 1. The CDR3 length is 15 residues. CDR1 is LGHNA, CDR2 YSLEER, per germline. This CDR3 reads CASSQQGASTDTQYF. The CDR3 DNA follows: TGCGCCAGCAGCCAACAGGGGGCAAGCACAGATACGCAGTATTTT.

This chain connects TRBV28 to TRBJ1-3, with a weak D call TRBD1 (5 bases). V gave up 8 bases and J gave up 0 bases, with 14 bases separating them. The CDR3 runs to 15 residues. Germline lookup yields CDR1 MDHEN and CDR2 SYDVKM. Written as DNA, the CDR3 is TGTGCCAGCGGAGAAAGGGGAGGCTCTGGAAACACCATATATTTT. This sequence encodes CASGERGGSGNTIYF.

This chain links TRBV4-1 with TRBJ2-7, with unresolved D. CDR3 length: 16 residues. Germline CDR1 is MGHRA and CDR2 is YSYEKL. V gave up 0 bases and J gave up 2 bases, with 14 bases separating them. The CDR3 loop reads CASSQDAHLVAYEQYF. The CDR3 nucleotides read TGCGCCAGCAGCCAAGATGCCCACTTAGTCGCCTACGAGCAGTACTTC.

The chain has TRBV27 and TRBJ1-4, with no clear D. The CDR3 consists of 15 residues. Germline V gene lookup returns CDR1 MNHEY and CDR2 SMNVEV (reference sequence). Between the trimmed V and J ends, which lost 6 bases and 9 bases, there was a span of 20 bases. CDR3 DNA sequence: TGTGCCAGCAGCTACCATGACCCGGCGGAGAAAAAACTGTTTTTT. This translates into CASSYHDPAEKKLFF.

The V gene is TRBV7-9, the J gene TRBJ1-2; TRBD1 aligns across 8 bases. Germline lookup yields CDR1 SEHNR and CDR2 FQNEAQ (reference sequence). The CDR3 sequence is 15 residues long. After removal of 2 bases from V and 4 bases from J, the junction contained 6 bases not matched to a gene. Here the CDR3 reads CASSLMGQATYGYTF. The CDR3 DNA sequence: TGTGCCAGCAGCTTAATGGGACAGGCGACCTATGGCTACACCTTC. Looking up the rest from reference TRBV7-9 and TRBJ1-2 gives the full variable domain: DTGVSQNPRHKITKRGQNVTFRCDPISEHNRLYWYRQTLGQGPEFLTYFQNEAQLEKSRLLSDRFSAERPKGSFSTLEIQRTEQGDSAMYLCASSLMGQATYGYTFGSGTRLTVV.